This T cell receptor (beta chain) appears in the sequencing data of a study of blood T cell repertoires in COVID-19. Study-wide background: Nucleic acid was either cDNA or gDNA, and it came from T cells, B-cell-depleted T cells, or PBMCs.

Using immunoSEQ multiplex PCR, the repertoire was profiled, and TCRdb retains in-frame clones only, with some absent. The sample lists about 230,000 clones; 75% to 85% were seen once. The germline V and J ends were trimmed by 1 base and 3 bases, with 7 bases remaining between them. The CDR3 loop spans 14 amino acids. Germline CDR1 reads LGHNA; CDR2 reads YSLEER. The sequenced sample was peripheral blood. The receptor's source is a middle-aged man who had recovered from COVID-19. The chain combines TRBV4-3 with TRBJ1-3; D uncertain. CDR3 nucleotides: TGCGCCAGCAGCCAAGTAACTCATGGAAACACCATATATTTT. As protein: CASSQVTHGNTIYF.